This entry lists 15 T cell receptor beta chains sequenced from one sample in a study of cytomegalovirus exposure and HLA in healthy donors. Assay: immunoSEQ multiplex PCR; the TCRdb copy retains only in-frame clones and omits some. The sample contains around 300,000 clones, approximately 90% of which appear only once. The sequencing sample was made of PBMCs. These receptors came from a young woman in good health and CMV-seronegative.

The chain has TRBV23-1 and TRBJ2-7; TRBD2 matches 11 bases. Being an ORF, TRBV23-1 has a function that is uncertain. This CDR3 is built from 15 residues. V lost 3 bases to trimming and J lost 4 bases; unmatched junction nucleotides: 5. The CDR3 nucleotides are TGCGCCAGCAGTCATCGACTAGCGGGACTTTACGAGCAGTACTTC. Protein product: CASSHRLAGLYEQYF.

This clone has a handful of counts. The chain combines TRBV10-3 with TRBJ1-4, with a possible D match to TRBD1 (6 bases). The CDR3 spans 14 residues. The V end was cut by 2 bases, the J end by 8 bases, with 12 bases between. Germline-derived CDR1 and CDR2 are ENHRY and SYGVKD. The CDR3 bases are TGTGCCATCAGTGAGAACAGCCAGGGGGAAAAACTGTTTTTT. Protein: CAISENSQGEKLFF.

DNA of the CDR3: TGTGCCAGCAGCTTGGCCGGGACAGGGGAGTATGGCTACACCTTC. Residues: CASSLAGTGEYGYTF. The chain links TRBV5-6 to TRBJ1-2, with 10 bases that match TRBD1. The CDR3 is 15 residues long. Germline trimming cut 0 bases from V and 5 bases from J; bases unmatched to any gene: 4. Germline lookup yields CDR1 SGHDT and CDR2 YYEEEE.

This clone has just a few counts. The V and J genes are TRBV5-4 and TRBJ1-6; D uncertain. The CDR3 has 12 amino acids. Trimming shortened V by 0 bases and J by 9 bases, and 4 bases separated the two germline ends. Germline CDR1 reads SGHNT; CDR2 reads YYREEE (reference sequence). The DNA for the CDR3 is TGTGCCAGCAGCTTGGATAGTTCACCCCTCCACTTT. As protein: CASSLDSSPLHF.

This clone was seen a single time. J is TRBJ2-5 and V is TRBV25-1; tentatively, D is TRBD2 (6 bases). V was clipped by 8 bases and J by 2 bases, with 18 bases between them. Germline CDR1 MGHDK, CDR2 SYGVNS. There are 15 residues in the CDR3. The CDR3 DNA reads TGTGCCAGCGTGGATGCTCGGGAGTCTCAAGAGACCCAGTACTTC. Amino acids: CASVDARESQETQYF.

The J gene is TRBJ1-5, the V gene TRBV27, with a possible D match to TRBD1 (5 bases). Trimming shortened V by 3 bases and J by 5 bases, and 14 bases separated the two germline ends. The CDR3 is 15 residues long. Germline CDR1 MNHEY, CDR2 SMNVEV (reference sequence). CDR3 protein: CASSFQGLYHQPQHF. The CDR3 DNA follows: TGTGCCAGCAGTTTCCAGGGCCTATATCATCAGCCCCAGCATTTT.

This chain connects TRBV12-5 to TRBJ1-1; D is perhaps TRBD1 (6 bases). The V end was cut by 6 bases, the J end by 5 bases, with 13 bases between. Germline assignment: CDR1 LGHNT and CDR2 FRNRAP. This CDR3 contains 13 residues. CDR3 sequence: CASGLTGFTEAFF. The CDR3 nucleotides are TGTGCTAGTGGCCTTACAGGGTTTACTGAAGCTTTCTTT.

This clone came up once. This sequence joins TRBV18 and TRBJ2-7; 7 bases align to TRBD1. The junction had 14 bases not matched to a gene; V was cut back by 3 bases and J by 3 bases. This CDR3 comprises 17 residues. Looked up from germline, CDR1 is KGHSH and CDR2 is LQKENI. The CDR3 DNA follows: TGTGCCAGCTCACCCTTGCATATAGGGGGCCCCCTCTACGAGCAGTACTTC. This codes for CASSPLHIGGPLYEQYF.

V gene TRBV2 combines with J gene TRBJ2-5; D is undetermined. This CDR3 spans 12 amino acids. V was trimmed by 3 bases and J by 2 bases, leaving 4 bases between them. From germline, CDR1 is SNHLY and CDR2 FYNNEI. This chain's CDR3 is CASSEEQETQYF. The CDR3 DNA sequence: TGTGCCAGCAGTGAGGAGCAAGAGACCCAGTACTTC. The whole variable domain, remainder taken from reference TRBV2 and TRBJ2-5, is EPEVTQTPSHQVTQMGQEVILRCVPISNHLYFYWYRQILGQKVEFLVSFYNNEISEKSEIFDDQFSVERPDGSNFTLKIRSTKLEDSAMYFCASSEEQETQYFGPGTRLLVL.

The chain has TRBV7-3 and TRBJ2-7; TRBD1 aligns across 8 bases. V shed 5 bases, J shed 4 bases, and the junction held 7 bases outside the gene matches. CDR3 length: 14 residues. Germline assignment: CDR1 SGHTA and CDR2 FQGTGA. The CDR3 DNA follows: TGTGCCAGCAGCCGCGGACAGGGCGGGTACGAGCAGTACTTC. As protein: CASSRGQGGYEQYF.

This clone showed up just a few times. V usage is TRBV10-1 and J usage is TRBJ1-6; 9 bases fit TRBD1. V was pared by 2 bases and J by 7 bases, with 0 bases of the junction left unmatched. The CDR3 contains 14 residues. Germline V gene data show CDR1 as WNHNN and CDR2 as SYGVQD (reference sequence). CDR3 nucleotides: TGCGCCAGCAGTGAGGGACAGGGGAATTCACCCCTCCACTTT. Translated: CASSEGQGNSPLHF.

This chain connects TRBV6-5 to TRBJ1-6; the match to TRBD1 covers 7 bases. The ends lost 5 bases at V and 7 bases at J; junction bases unmatched: 5. Germline CDR1 and CDR2: MNHEY and SVGAGI. CDR3 length: 14 residues. For the CDR3, the DNA is TGTGCCAGCAGTCTCCGGGACAGAAATTCACCCCTCCACTTT. Translation gives CASSLRDRNSPLHF.

The chain recombines TRBV6-1 with TRBJ2-7, with 7 bases that match TRBD1. J gave up 7 bases and V 6 bases, and 15 bases lay outside the gene matches. CDR1 and CDR2 (germline): MNHNS, SASEGT. The CDR3 has 15 amino acids. This chain's CDR3 is CASSGTVSRAEEQYF. The CDR3 region has the DNA TGTGCCAGCAGCGGGACAGTTAGTCGGGCCGAGGAGCAGTACTTC.

The chain is built from TRBV7-2 and TRBJ1-2; 12 nucleotides align to TRBD1. Germline CDR1 and CDR2: SGHTA and FQGNSA. The CDR3 is 15 amino acids. The V and J ends lost 4 bases and 5 bases, in that order; junction bases with no gene match: 5. CDR3 region: CASSWGQGAGYGYTF. In nucleotides, the CDR3 is TGTGCCAGCAGCTGGGGACAGGGGGCAGGGTATGGCTACACCTTC.

V is TRBV4-3 and J is TRBJ2-2, with TRBD1 matching 12 bases. The ends lost 4 bases at V and 6 bases at J; junction bases unmatched: 3. This CDR3 has 15 residues. Germline loops: CDR1 LGHNA, CDR2 YSLEER. This CDR3 is CASSLGTGGSGELFF. Written as DNA, the CDR3 is TGCGCCAGCAGCCTCGGGACAGGGGGCTCCGGGGAGCTGTTTTTT.